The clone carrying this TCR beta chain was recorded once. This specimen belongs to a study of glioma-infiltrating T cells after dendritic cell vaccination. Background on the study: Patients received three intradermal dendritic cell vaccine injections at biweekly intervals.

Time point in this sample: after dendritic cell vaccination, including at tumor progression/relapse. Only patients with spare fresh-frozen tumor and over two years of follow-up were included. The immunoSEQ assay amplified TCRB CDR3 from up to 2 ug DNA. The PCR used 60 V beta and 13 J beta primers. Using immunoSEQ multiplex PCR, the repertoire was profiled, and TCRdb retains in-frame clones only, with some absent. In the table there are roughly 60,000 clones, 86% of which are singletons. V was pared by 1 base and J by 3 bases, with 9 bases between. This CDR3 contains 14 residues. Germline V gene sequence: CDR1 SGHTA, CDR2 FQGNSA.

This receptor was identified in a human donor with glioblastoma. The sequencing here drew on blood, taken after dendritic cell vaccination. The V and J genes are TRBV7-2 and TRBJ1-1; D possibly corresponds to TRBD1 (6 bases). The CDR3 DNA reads TGTGCCAGCAGCTTAGTAGGGGGGGACACTGAAGCTTTCTTT. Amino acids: CASSLVGGDTEAFF.